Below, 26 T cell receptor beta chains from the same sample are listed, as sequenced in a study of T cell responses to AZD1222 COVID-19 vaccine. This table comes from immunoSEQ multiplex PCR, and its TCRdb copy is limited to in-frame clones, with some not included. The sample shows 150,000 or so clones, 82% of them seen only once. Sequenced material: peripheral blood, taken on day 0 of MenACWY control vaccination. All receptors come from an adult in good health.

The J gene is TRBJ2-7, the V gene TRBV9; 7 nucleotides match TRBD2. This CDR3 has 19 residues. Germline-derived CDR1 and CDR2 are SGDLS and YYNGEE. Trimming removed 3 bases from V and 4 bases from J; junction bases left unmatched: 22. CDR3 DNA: TGTGCCAGCAGCGCACACCCTCGACCCATGGCGGGGGATGCTTACGAGCAGTACTTC. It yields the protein CASSAHPRPMAGDAYEQYF.

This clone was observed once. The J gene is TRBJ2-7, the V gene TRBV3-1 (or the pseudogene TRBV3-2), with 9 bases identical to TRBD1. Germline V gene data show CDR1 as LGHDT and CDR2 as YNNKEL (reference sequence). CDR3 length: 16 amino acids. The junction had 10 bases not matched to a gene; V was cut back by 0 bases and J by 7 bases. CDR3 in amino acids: CASSQDRTGVGGEQYF. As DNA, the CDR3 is TGTGCCAGCAGCCAAGATCGGACAGGGGTAGGAGGGGAGCAGTACTTC.

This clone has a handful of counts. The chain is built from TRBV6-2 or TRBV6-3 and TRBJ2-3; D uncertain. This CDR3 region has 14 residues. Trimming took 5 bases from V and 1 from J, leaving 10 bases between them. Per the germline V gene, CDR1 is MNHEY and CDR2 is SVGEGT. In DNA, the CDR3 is TGTGCCAGCAGTACCCGGACGGGCACAGATACGCAGTATTTT. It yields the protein CASSTRTGTDTQYF.

The CDR3 region is CASSRDRGISGGELFF. CDR3 nucleotides: TGTGCCAGCAGCCGGGACAGGGGAATTTCGGGCGGGGAGCTGTTTTTT. The V call is TRBV3-1 (or the pseudogene TRBV3-2), the J call TRBJ2-2; TRBD1 matches at 10 bases. CDR3 length: 16 amino acids. Looked up from germline, CDR1 is LGHDT and CDR2 is YNNKEL (reference sequence). The V gene end was trimmed by 4 bases and the J gene end by 7 bases; junction bases not matched to a gene: 9.

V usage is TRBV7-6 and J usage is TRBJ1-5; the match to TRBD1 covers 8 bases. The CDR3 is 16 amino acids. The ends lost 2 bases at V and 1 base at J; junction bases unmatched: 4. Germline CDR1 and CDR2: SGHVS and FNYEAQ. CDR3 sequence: CASSLQGAGSNQPQHF. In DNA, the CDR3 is TGTGCCAGCAGCTTACAGGGGGCTGGAAGCAATCAGCCCCAGCATTTT.

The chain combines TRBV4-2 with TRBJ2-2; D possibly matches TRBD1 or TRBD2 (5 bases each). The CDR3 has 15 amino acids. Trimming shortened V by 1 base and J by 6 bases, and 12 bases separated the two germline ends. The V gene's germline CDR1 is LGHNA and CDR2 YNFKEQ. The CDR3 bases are TGTGCCAGCAGCCAAGCGGAGGACACCCCCGGGGAGCTGTTTTTT. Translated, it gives CASSQAEDTPGELFF.

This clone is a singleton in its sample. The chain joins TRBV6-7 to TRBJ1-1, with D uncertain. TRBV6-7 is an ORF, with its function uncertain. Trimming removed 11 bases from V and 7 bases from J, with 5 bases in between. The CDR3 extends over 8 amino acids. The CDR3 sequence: CAPDEAFF. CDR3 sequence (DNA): TGTGCCCCCGATGAAGCTTTCTTT.

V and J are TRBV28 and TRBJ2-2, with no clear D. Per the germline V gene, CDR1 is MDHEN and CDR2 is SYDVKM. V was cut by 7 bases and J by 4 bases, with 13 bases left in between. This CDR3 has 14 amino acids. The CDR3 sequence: CASTRLVLTGELFF. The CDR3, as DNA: TGTGCCAGCACGCGGCTAGTCCTCACCGGGGAGCTGTTTTTT.

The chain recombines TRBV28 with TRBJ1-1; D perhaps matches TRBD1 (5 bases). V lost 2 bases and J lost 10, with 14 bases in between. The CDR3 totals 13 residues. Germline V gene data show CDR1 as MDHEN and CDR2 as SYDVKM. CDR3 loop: CASSLTAGLVAFF. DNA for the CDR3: TGTGCCAGCAGTTTAACGGCAGGGCTCGTAGCTTTCTTT.

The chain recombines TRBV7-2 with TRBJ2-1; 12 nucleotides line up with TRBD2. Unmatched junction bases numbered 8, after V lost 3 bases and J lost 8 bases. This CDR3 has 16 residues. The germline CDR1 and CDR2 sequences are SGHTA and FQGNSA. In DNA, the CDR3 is TGTGCCAGCAGCTTTTCTAGCGGGGGGGCCGTCTATGAGCAGTTCTTC. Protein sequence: CASSFSSGGAVYEQFF.

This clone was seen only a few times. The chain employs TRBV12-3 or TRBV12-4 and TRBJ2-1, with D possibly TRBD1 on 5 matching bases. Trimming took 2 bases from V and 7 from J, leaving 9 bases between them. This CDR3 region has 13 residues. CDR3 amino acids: CASSLNRWNEQFF. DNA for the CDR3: TGTGCCAGCAGTTTAAACAGGTGGAATGAGCAGTTCTTC.

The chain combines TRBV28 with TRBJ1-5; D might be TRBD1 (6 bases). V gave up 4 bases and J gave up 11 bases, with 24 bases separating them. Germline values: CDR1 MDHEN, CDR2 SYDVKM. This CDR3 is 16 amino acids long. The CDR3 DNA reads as TGTGCCAGCAGTTCTTTACGTCGGGGGCTCGGTCTATCCCAGCATTTT. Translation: CASSSLRRGLGLSQHF.

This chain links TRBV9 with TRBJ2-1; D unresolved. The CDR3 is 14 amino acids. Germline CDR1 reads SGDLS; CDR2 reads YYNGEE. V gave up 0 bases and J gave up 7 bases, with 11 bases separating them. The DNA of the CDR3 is TGTGCCAGCAGCGTAGACCCCGGACGGAATGAGCAGTTCTTC. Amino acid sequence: CASSVDPGRNEQFF.

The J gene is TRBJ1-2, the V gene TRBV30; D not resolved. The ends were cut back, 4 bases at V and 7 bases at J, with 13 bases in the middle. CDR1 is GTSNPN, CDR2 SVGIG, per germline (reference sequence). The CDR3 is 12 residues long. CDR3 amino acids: CAWKFGPGGYTF. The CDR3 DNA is TGTGCCTGGAAGTTTGGGCCCGGTGGCTACACCTTC.

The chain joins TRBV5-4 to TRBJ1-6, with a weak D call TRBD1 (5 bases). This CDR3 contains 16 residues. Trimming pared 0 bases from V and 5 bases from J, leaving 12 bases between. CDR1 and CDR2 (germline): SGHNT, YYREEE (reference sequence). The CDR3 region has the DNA TGTGCCAGCAGCTTGGACAGGTCACTCAATAATTCACCCCTCCACTTT. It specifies CASSLDRSLNNSPLHF.

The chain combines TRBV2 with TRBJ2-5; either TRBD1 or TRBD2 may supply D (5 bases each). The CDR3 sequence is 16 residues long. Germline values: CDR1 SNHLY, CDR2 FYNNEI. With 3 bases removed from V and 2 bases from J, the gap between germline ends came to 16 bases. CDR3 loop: CASSEYRDPVQETQYF. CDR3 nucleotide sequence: TGTGCCAGCAGTGAGTACCGGGACCCTGTACAAGAGACCCAGTACTTC.

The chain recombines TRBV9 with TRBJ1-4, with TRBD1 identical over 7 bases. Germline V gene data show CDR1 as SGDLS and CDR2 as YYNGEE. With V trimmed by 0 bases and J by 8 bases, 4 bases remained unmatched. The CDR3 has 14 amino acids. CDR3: CASSVDRGGEKLFF. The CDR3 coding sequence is TGTGCCAGCAGCGTAGACAGGGGAGGGGAAAAACTGTTTTTT.

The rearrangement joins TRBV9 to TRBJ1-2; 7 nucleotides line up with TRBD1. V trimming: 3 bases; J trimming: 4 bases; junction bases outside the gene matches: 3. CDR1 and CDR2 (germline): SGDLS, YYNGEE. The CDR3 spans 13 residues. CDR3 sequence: CASSATGPYGYTF. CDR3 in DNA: TGTGCCAGCAGCGCGACAGGGCCCTATGGCTACACCTTC.

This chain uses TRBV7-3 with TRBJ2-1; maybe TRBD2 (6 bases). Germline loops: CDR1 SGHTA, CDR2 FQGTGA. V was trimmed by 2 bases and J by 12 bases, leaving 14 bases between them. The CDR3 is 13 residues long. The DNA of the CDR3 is TGTGCCAGCAGCTTAGACCCCGGGACTCGGCAGTTCTTC. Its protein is CASSLDPGTRQFF.

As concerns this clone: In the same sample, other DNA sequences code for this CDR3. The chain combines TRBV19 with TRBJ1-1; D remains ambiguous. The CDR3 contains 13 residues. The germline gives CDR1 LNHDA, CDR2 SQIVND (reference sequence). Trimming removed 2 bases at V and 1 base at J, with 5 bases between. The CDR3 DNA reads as TGTGCCAGTAGTATACGACAGAACACTGAAGCTTTCTTT. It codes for CASSIRQNTEAFF.

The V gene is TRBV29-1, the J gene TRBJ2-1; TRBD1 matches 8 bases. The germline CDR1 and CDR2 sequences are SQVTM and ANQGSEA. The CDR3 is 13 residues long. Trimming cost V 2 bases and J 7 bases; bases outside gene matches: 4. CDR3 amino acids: CSVELNRGNEQFF. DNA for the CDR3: TGCAGCGTTGAATTGAACAGGGGGAATGAGCAGTTCTTC.

CDR3 sequence reads: CASSPAGDTQYF. Here the CDR3 DNA reads TGTGCCAGCAGCCCCGCCGGGGATACGCAGTATTTT. The chain couples TRBV9 to TRBJ2-3; no reliable D call. The V and J ends lost 4 bases and 6 bases respectively, with 9 bases between them. The CDR3 has 12 residues. Germline-derived CDR1 and CDR2 are SGDLS and YYNGEE.

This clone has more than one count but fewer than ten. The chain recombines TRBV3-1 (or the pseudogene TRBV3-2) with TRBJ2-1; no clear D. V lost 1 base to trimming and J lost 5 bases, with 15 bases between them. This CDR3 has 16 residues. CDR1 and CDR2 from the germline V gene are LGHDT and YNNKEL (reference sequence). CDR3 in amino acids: CASSQVQTHLDNEQFF. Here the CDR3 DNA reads TGTGCCAGCAGCCAAGTTCAAACCCATTTAGACAATGAGCAGTTCTTC.

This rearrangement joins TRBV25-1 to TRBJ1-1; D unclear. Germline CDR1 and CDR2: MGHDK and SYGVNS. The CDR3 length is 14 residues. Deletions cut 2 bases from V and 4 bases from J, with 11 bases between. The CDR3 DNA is TGTGCCAGCAGTGAACCGGGGATGGTCACTGAAGCTTTCTTT. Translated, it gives CASSEPGMVTEAFF.

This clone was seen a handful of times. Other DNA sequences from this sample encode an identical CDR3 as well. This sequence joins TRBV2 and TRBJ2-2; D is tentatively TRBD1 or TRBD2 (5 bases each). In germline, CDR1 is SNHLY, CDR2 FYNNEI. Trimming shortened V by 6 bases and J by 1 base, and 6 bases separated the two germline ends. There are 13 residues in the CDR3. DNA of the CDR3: TGTGCCAGCAGGGGGGTGAACACCGGGGAGCTGTTTTTT. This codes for CASRGVNTGELFF.

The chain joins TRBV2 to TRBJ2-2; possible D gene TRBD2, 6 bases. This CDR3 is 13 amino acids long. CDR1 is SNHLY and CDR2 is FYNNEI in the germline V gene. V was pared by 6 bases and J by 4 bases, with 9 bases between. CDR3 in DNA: TGTGCCAGCAGGCGGGGTATCACCGGGGAGCTGTTTTTT. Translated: CASRRGITGELFF. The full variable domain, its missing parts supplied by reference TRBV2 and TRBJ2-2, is EPEVTQTPSHQVTQMGQEVILRCVPISNHLYFYWYRQILGQKVEFLVSFYNNEISEKSEIFDDQFSVERPDGSNFTLKIRSTKLEDSAMYFCASRRGITGELFFGEGSRLTVL.